These 4 T cell receptor beta chains originate from one sample sequenced in a study of T cells in Graves' hyperthyroidism and ophthalmopathy. The source material, RNA transcripts, was used to amplify TCR beta CDR3 regions. A set of HTBI primers served as the primers for a first-round RT-PCR of the TCR CDR3. One entry per CDR3 protein results from TCRdb running MiXCR on the multiplex PCR reads. This sample has about 590,000 distinct CDR3 sequences, with approximately 14% found just once. The sequenced material came from blood. These receptors originate from a woman in her twenties or thirties with Graves' hyperthyroidism.

This clonotype has more than one count but fewer than ten. The V gene is TRBV24-1, the J gene TRBJ2-2; 7 bases match TRBD2. The junction had 13 bases not matched to a gene; V was cut back by 12 bases and J by 4 bases. Looked up from germline, CDR1 is KGHDR and CDR2 is SFDVKD. The CDR3 consists of 15 residues. The CDR3 here is CAPSREGPPTGELFF. As DNA, the CDR3 is TGTGCCCCCTCAAGGGAGGGACCCCCCACCGGGGAGCTGTTTTTT.

This clonotype was seen repeatedly, ten times or more. The V gene is TRBV20-1, the J gene TRBJ1-1, with TRBD1 identical over 8 bases. Unmatched junction bases numbered 10, after V lost 0 bases and J lost 4 bases. The CDR3 sequence is 16 residues long. CDR1 and CDR2 (germline): DFQATT, SNEGSKA (reference sequence). The CDR3 is CSARDGGTGSGTEAFF. The CDR3 nucleotides are TGCAGTGCTAGAGATGGGGGGACAGGATCAGGCACTGAAGCTTTCTTT.

This clonotype has a count of ten or more. The chain couples TRBV12-3 or TRBV12-4 to TRBJ1-4, with D possibly TRBD1 on 5 matching bases. Trimming removed 6 bases from V and 0 bases from J, with 11 bases in between. The CDR3 consists of 15 residues. The CDR3 spells CASRSRDATNEKLFF. CDR3 bases: TGTGCCAGCAGGAGCAGGGATGCAACTAATGAAAAACTGTTTTTT.

This clonotype was seen at least ten times. The rearrangement uses TRBV7-9 and TRBJ2-5, with D tentatively TRBD1 or TRBD2 (5 bases each). The CDR3 is made up of 15 amino acids. Between the trimmed V and J ends, which lost 4 bases and 3 bases, there was a span of 15 bases. Germline V gene data show CDR1 as SEHNR and CDR2 as FQNEAQ (reference sequence). The CDR3 bases are TGTGCCAGCAGCTCTACCCGGGACGGGAAAGAGACCCAGTACTTC. It translates to CASSSTRDGKETQYF.